The T cell receptor (beta chain) described here comes from a study of siplizumab effects on memory and regulatory T cells. Study results and limitations: The average Treg-derived proportion among mappable alloreactive CD4+ clones was 68.8% with siplizumab versus 25% to 30% in controls. Sequences that were alloreactive and traceable to unstimulated CD4+ memory cells were significantly reduced by siplizumab. A minor fraction of alloreactive clones, and no more, mapped to unstimulated subsets.

V gave up 5 bases and J gave up 4 bases, with 14 bases separating them. CDR1 is SNHLY, CDR2 FYNNEI, per germline. The CDR3 extends over 14 amino acids. It was 95,000 to 100,000 TCR templates that were assayed per sample. Clones were sequenced by immunoSEQ multiplex PCR, and TCRdb holds only the in-frame ones, with some missing. The repertoire has about 100,000 clones, 75% to 95% of them found once; the top ten carry around 0.15%. As for this clone: The antigen is undetermined.

The TCR originated in a human donor in good health. The V gene is TRBV2, the J gene TRBJ1-2, with TRBD1 as a possible D gene (5 bases). Specimen: CD4+ T cells sorted from blood. The CDR3 DNA reads as TGTGCCAGCAGTCCCGGTGGGGCGGCCTATGGCTACACCTTC. Its translation is CASSPGGAAYGYTF. Full variable domain (missing parts from reference TRBV2 and TRBJ1-2): EPEVTQTPSHQVTQMGQEVILRCVPISNHLYFYWYRQILGQKVEFLVSFYNNEISEKSEIFDDQFSVERPDGSNFTLKIRSTKLEDSAMYFCASSPGGAAYGYTFGSGTRLTVV.